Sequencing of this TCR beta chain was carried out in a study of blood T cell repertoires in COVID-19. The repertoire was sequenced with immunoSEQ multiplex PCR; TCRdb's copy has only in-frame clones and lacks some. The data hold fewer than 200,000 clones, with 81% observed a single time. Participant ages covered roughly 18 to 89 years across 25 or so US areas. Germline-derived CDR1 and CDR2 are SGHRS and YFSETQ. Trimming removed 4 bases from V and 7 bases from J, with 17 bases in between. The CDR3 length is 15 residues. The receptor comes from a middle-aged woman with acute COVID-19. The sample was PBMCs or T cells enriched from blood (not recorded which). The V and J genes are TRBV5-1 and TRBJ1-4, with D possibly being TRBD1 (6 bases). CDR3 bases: TGCGCCAGCAGCCCCGGCACAGGGCGAGGTGAAAAACTGTTTTTT. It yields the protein CASSPGTGRGEKLFF.